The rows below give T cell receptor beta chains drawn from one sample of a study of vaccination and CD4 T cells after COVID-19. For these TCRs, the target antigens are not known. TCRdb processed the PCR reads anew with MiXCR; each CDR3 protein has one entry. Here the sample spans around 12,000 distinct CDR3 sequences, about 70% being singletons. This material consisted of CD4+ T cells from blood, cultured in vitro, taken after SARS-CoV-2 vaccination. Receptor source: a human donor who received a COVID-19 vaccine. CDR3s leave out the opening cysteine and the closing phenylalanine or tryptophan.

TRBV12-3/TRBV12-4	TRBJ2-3	ASSLYSGGSTDTQY
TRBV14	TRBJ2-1	ASSQDRTGGLSHNEQF
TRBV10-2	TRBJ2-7	ASTGQVIYEQY
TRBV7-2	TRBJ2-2	ASSLAIGELF
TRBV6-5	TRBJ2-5	ASSFLAGAGETQY
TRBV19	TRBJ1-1	ATGRMNTEAF
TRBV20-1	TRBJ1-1	SARDSEGRRNTEAF
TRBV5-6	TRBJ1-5	ASSLRGGSQPQH
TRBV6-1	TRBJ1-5	ASWGFRQPQH
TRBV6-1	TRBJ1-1	ASSNRGNTEAF
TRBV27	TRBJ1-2	ASRIPDIRGYGYT
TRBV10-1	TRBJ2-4	ASSGTGGEQY
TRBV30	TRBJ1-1	AWTIRTTEAF
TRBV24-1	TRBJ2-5	ATSDPDETQY
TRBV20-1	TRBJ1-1	SASPGTGPNTEAF
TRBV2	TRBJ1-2	ASSDRVYGYT
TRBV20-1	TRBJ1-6	SARRDRGYSPLH
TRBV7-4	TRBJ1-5	ASIQGHNSNQPQH
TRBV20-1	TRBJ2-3	SASPSGGTDTQY
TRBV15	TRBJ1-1	ATSRDGTAGTEAF
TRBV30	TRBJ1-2	AWRPSQGSGYT
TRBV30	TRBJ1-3	AWSVLGDGGNTIY
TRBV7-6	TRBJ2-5	ASSSSGGAVETQY
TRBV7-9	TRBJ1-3	ASNPGAPSGNTIY
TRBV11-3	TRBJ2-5	ASSLVVATGSQETQY
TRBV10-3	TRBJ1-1	AISESGFEAF
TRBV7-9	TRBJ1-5	ASSLDNQPQH
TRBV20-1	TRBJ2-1	SARDLGPRGSEQF
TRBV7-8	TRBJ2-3	ASSLVQGRSTDTQY
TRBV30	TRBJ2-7	AWSVRDVRDYEQY
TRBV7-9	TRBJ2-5	ASSYRDQQETQY
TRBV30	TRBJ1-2	AWSPPYRGFGYT
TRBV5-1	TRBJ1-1	ASSPGHENTEAF
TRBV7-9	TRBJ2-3	ASSLAAGNTDTQY
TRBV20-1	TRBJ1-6	SARPNRGGDNSPLH
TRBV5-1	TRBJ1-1	ASSFLRGRNTEAF
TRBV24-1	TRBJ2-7	ATSDPHKSYEQY
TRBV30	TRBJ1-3	AWSVTGTGNTIY
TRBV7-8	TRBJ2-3	ASSLVAGQDTDTQY
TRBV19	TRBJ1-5	ASSQRQAGNQPQH
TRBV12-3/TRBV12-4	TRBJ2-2	ASSPRGRTGELF
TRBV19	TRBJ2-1	ASRARFGTGTPHEQF
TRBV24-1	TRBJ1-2	ATRAGQGNYGYT
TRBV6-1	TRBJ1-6	ASSGLPNSPLH
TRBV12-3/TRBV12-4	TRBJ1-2	ASSQRDRESYGYT